The present TCR beta chain was sequenced within a study of glioma-infiltrating T cells. In this sample, this clonotype turned up many times. Using RNA template, CDR3s of TCR alpha and beta were amplified with iRepertoire arm-PCR. TCRdb re-called the multiplex PCR reads with MiXCR, one entry per CDR3 protein. The sample consists of about 380,000 distinct CDR3 sequences, about 40% of them appearing once. The sequence came from a human donor with low-grade glioma or glioblastoma, undergoing nonglioma brain surgery, or in good health (not recorded which). Sequenced: glioma tissue, nonneoplastic brain tissue, or PBMCs (not recorded which).

Written as DNA, the CDR3 is TGTGCCAGCAGTCCCCCTAGCGGGAGGGCCTCCTACAATGAGCAGTTCTTC. Translating gives CASSPPSGRASYNEQFF. V and J are TRBV27 and TRBJ2-1; 12 positions match TRBD2. The CDR3 extends over 17 amino acids. The germline V gene has CDR1 MNHEY and CDR2 SMNVEV (reference sequence). Trimming cost V 5 bases and J 0 bases; bases outside gene matches: 5.